The clone carrying this T cell receptor beta chain was observed a single time. This sample is drawn from a study of control samples from healthy donors and cancer patients. The CDR3 covers 13 residues. Trimming cost V 1 base and J 5 bases, with 6 bases left between them. Germline V gives CDR1 SGHRS, CDR2 YFSETQ. Method: immunoSEQ multiplex PCR; TCRdb's copy keeps in-frame clones and lacks some. This table has 130,000 or so clones, roughly 90% appearing once. J is TRBJ2-2 and V is TRBV5-1; D is undetermined. The sequencing input was blood. The source of this sequence is a woman aged 45-65 years in good health. DNA of the CDR3: TGCGCCAGCAGCTTGATATCTACCGGGGAGCTGTTTTTT. Protein product: CASSLISTGELFF.